This passage covers 28 T cell receptor beta chains from one sample sequenced in a study of blood T cell repertoires in COVID-19. The protocol was immunoSEQ multiplex PCR, while the TCRdb copy is restricted to in-frame clones and leaves out a portion. The profile shows hundreds of thousands of clones, around nine tenths of them singletons. The sample was peripheral blood. These TCRs come from a woman between 18 and 29 years old who had recovered from COVID-19.

The chain has TRBV11-3 and TRBJ1-2; no reliable D call. Per germline, CDR1 SGHNT and CDR2 YENEEA. The CDR3 is made up of 17 amino acids. V lost 5 bases, J lost 0 bases, and 19 bases lay in between. CDR3 nucleotides: TGTGCCAGCAGCGGGCGGGCAGTTGGATACTCTAACTATGGCTACACCTTC. Translating it yields CASSGRAVGYSNYGYTF.

The chain recombines TRBV4-3 with TRBJ1-1, with TRBD1 matching over 8 bases. The CDR3 length is 15 residues. With V trimmed by 4 bases and J by 6 bases, 10 bases remained unmatched. Per germline, CDR1 LGHNA and CDR2 YSLEER. The CDR3 is CASSRKGQGHAEAFF. CDR3 nucleotide sequence: TGCGCCAGCAGCCGGAAAGGACAGGGCCATGCTGAAGCTTTCTTT.

The genes are TRBV5-5 and TRBJ1-1; D is ambiguous. With 1 base removed from V and 4 bases from J, the gap between germline ends came to 8 bases. Per the germline V gene, CDR1 is SGHKS and CDR2 is YYEKEE (reference sequence). The CDR3 consists of 13 residues. This CDR3 is CASSLPGSTEAFF. Here the CDR3 DNA reads TGTGCCAGCAGCTTGCCAGGCTCCACTGAAGCTTTCTTT.

V is TRBV7-2 and J is TRBJ1-2; D might be TRBD1 (6 bases). The V gene lost 1 base and the J gene lost 8 bases, with 11 bases spanning the gap. This CDR3 region has 13 residues. The V gene's germline CDR1 is SGHTA and CDR2 FQGNSA. The CDR3 reads CASSLVRGGGYTF. CDR3 sequence (DNA): TGTGCCAGCAGCTTAGTCAGGGGAGGGGGCTACACCTTC.

This chain joins TRBV14 and TRBJ1-1; D ambiguous. V lost 8 bases to trimming and J lost 0 bases, with 16 bases between them. The length of the CDR3 is 15 residues. Per germline, CDR1 SGHDN and CDR2 FVKESK. The CDR3 nucleotides read TGTGCCAGCCTCCCCCGCCCGACTGTGAACACTGAAGCTTTCTTT. Its translation is CASLPRPTVNTEAFF. The full variable domain, in which reference TRBV14 and TRBJ1-1 provide the parts outside the CDR3, is EAGVTQFPSHSVIEKGQTVTLRCDPISGHDNLYWYRRVMGKEIKFLLHFVKESKQDESGMPNNRFLAERTGGTYSTLKVQPAELEDSGVYFCASLPRPTVNTEAFFGQGTRLTVV.

The rearrangement joins TRBV19 to TRBJ2-1; maybe TRBD2 (5 bases). In germline, CDR1 is LNHDA, CDR2 SQIVND (reference sequence). The CDR3 totals 12 residues. Trimming took 3 bases from V and 7 from J, leaving 7 bases between them. In nucleotides, the CDR3 is TGTGCCAGTAGTATGCCGGGGAATGAGCAGTTCTTC. Encoded protein: CASSMPGNEQFF.

V and J are TRBV6-2 or TRBV6-3 and TRBJ2-3; D is perhaps TRBD2 (5 bases). The CDR3 covers 16 residues. CDR1 and CDR2 from the germline V gene are MNHEY and SVGEGT. Between the trimmed V and J ends, which lost 0 bases and 0 bases, there was a span of 10 bases. CDR3 sequence reads: CASSYSAESSTDTQYF. In DNA, the CDR3 is TGTGCCAGCAGTTACTCAGCGGAGTCTAGCACAGATACGCAGTATTTT.

The gene calls are TRBV30 and TRBJ2-2; D uncertain. Germline V gives CDR1 GTSNPN, CDR2 SVGIG (reference sequence). The CDR3 is made up of 14 amino acids. Trimming shortened V by 1 base and J by 10 bases, and 16 bases separated the two germline ends. DNA for the CDR3: TGTGCCTGGAGTGCTACCCGAGCAGGTGCGGAGCTGTTTTTT. Protein sequence: CAWSATRAGAELFF.

This clone has a handful of counts. In nucleotides, the CDR3 is TGTGCCAGCAGCCAAGATAAACAGGGCGTAGGTCAGCCCCAGCATTTT. It translates to CASSQDKQGVGQPQHF. The J gene is TRBJ1-5, the V gene TRBV4-2; tentatively, D is TRBD1 (6 bases). V lost 0 bases, J lost 6 bases, and 15 bases lay in between. The CDR3 is 16 residues long. The germline V gene encodes CDR1 LGHNA and CDR2 YNFKEQ.

This CDR3 reads CASSSRDRGGTEAFF. For the CDR3, the DNA is TGTGCCAGCAGCTCGCGGGACAGGGGTGGGACTGAAGCTTTCTTT. V and J are TRBV11-3 and TRBJ1-1; 10 nucleotides agree with TRBD1. V gave up 4 bases and J gave up 5 bases; unmatched junction bases: 7. This CDR3 spans 15 amino acids. CDR1 and CDR2 (germline): SGHNT, YENEEA. The whole variable domain, filled in from reference TRBV11-3 and TRBJ1-1, reads EAGVVQSPRYKIIEKKQPVAFWCNPISGHNTLYWYLQNLGQGPELLIRYENEEAVDDSQLPKDRFSAERLKGVDSTLKIQPAELGDSAVYLCASSSRDRGGTEAFFGQGTRLTVV.

The CDR3 protein is CASRPGLTSGRARERNEQFF. The CDR3 DNA reads as TGTGCCAGTAGACCCGGGTTGACTAGCGGGAGGGCCCGCGAGAGGAATGAGCAGTTCTTC. The V and J genes are TRBV19 and TRBJ2-1; 14 nucleotides align to TRBD2. The germline V gene encodes CDR1 LNHDA and CDR2 SQIVND (reference sequence). The V segment lost 6 bases and the J segment 7 bases; nucleotides outside the gene matches: 20. The CDR3 extends over 20 amino acids. The full variable domain, its missing parts supplied by reference TRBV19 and TRBJ2-1, is DGGITQSPKYLFRKEGQNVTLSCEQNLNHDAMYWYRQDPGQGLRLIYYSQIVNDFQKGDIAEGYSVSREKKESFPLTVTSAQKNPTAFYLCASRPGLTSGRARERNEQFFGPGTRLTVL.

The rearrangement joins TRBV18 to TRBJ2-3; no reliable D call. Germline CDR1 reads KGHSH; CDR2 reads LQKENI. The V and J ends lost 2 bases and 2 bases respectively, with 11 bases between them. The CDR3 loop spans 15 amino acids. DNA of the CDR3: TGTGCCAGCTCACCAGTCCGAGCAACCACAGATACGCAGTATTTT. As protein: CASSPVRATTDTQYF.

This clone was picked up one time. V is TRBV5-4 and J is TRBJ1-1; tentative D call: TRBD1 (5 bases). Germline CDR1 and CDR2: SGHNT and YYREEE (reference sequence). This CDR3 region has 13 residues. The V gene lost 0 bases and the J gene lost 5 bases, with 8 bases spanning the gap. Here the CDR3 reads CASSLAGRTEAFF. CDR3 nucleotides: TGTGCCAGCAGCTTGGCAGGGAGGACTGAAGCTTTCTTT.

The V and J genes are TRBV29-1 and TRBJ2-7; D gene unclear. CDR1 and CDR2 from the germline V gene are SQVTM and ANQGSEA. The CDR3 contains 13 residues. The V end was cut by 5 bases, the J end by 2 bases, with 13 bases between. The CDR3 protein is CSVPTGNTYEQYV. Here the CDR3 DNA reads TGCAGCGTTCCGACTGGAAACACCTACGAGCAGTACGTC.

As regards this clone: This specimen includes other DNA sequences encoding the same CDR3. The chain uses TRBV5-6 and TRBJ1-2; TRBD1 matches at 8 bases. The CDR3 is 13 amino acids. CDR1 is SGHDT, CDR2 YYEEEE, per germline. Trimming at V came to 4 bases and at J to 4 bases, leaving 3 bases not matched to a gene. The CDR3 region is CASSPGQGYGYTF. The DNA for the CDR3 is TGTGCCAGCAGCCCCGGACAGGGCTATGGCTACACCTTC.

The chain joins TRBV4-3 to TRBJ1-1, with 10 bases fitting TRBD1. Germline lookup yields CDR1 LGHNA and CDR2 YSLEER. The length of the CDR3 is 15 residues. The V and J ends lost 6 bases and 8 bases, in that order; junction bases with no gene match: 12. Here the CDR3 DNA reads TGCGCCAGCAGTCAACAGTCGGGACAGGGGAGAGAAGCTTTCTTT. This codes for CASSQQSGQGREAFF.

This clone showed up just once. This chain links TRBV18 with TRBJ1-2; TRBD1 matches at 8 bases. V trimming: 4 bases; J trimming: 6 bases; junction bases outside the gene matches: 7. CDR1 and CDR2 from the germline V gene are KGHSH and LQKENI. The CDR3 runs 14 residues. CDR3 nucleotide sequence: TGTGCCAGCTCACAATTGGACAGGGTCGATGGCTACACCTTC. This encodes CASSQLDRVDGYTF.

This rearrangement joins TRBV20-1 to TRBJ2-2; D is undetermined. V was cut by 3 bases and J by 4 bases, with 9 bases left in between. Germline V gene lookup returns CDR1 DFQATT and CDR2 SNEGSKA (reference sequence). The length of the CDR3 is 13 residues. This CDR3 reads CSASVSGTGELFF. The DNA of the CDR3 is TGCAGTGCTAGTGTATCGGGCACCGGGGAGCTGTTTTTT.

The chain links TRBV11-2 to TRBJ1-3; maybe TRBD1 (5 bases). CDR1 is SGHAT, CDR2 FQNNGV, per germline. The CDR3 is 17 residues long. Trimming stripped 4 bases from V and 3 bases from J, with 19 bases between. CDR3 in amino acids: CASSSFLRGLGGNTIYF. CDR3 nucleotide sequence: TGTGCCAGCAGCTCATTCCTCCGGGGGTTGGGTGGAAACACCATATATTTT.

V is TRBV7-6 and J is TRBJ2-3; 9 nucleotides line up with TRBD2. The length of the CDR3 is 15 residues. V lost 1 base and J lost 4; bases outside the gene matches: 3. Germline CDR1 and CDR2: SGHVS and FNYEAQ. CDR3 nucleotides: TGTGCCAGCAGCTTAGTGCTAGCGGGGCCAGATACGCAGTATTTT. The encoded protein is CASSLVLAGPDTQYF.

The V and J genes are TRBV9 and TRBJ2-1; TRBD2 agrees at 10 bases. This CDR3 spans 15 amino acids. The germline CDR1 and CDR2 sequences are SGDLS and YYNGEE. Unmatched junction bases numbered 4, after V lost 1 base and J lost 6 bases. The CDR3 sequence is CASSVRTSGANEQFF. CDR3 nucleotide sequence: TGTGCCAGCAGCGTACGGACTAGCGGAGCCAATGAGCAGTTCTTC.

Only one count was recorded for this clone. V gene TRBV27 combines with J gene TRBJ1-2; 9 bases map to TRBD1. Germline V gives CDR1 MNHEY, CDR2 SMNVEV (reference sequence). The CDR3 length is 14 residues. V shed 7 bases and J 7 bases; nucleotides not matched to a gene: 10. The CDR3 loop is CASKPGQGIPGYTF. The CDR3 nucleotides are TGTGCCAGCAAGCCGGGACAGGGAATACCTGGCTACACCTTC.

The CDR3 region is CATNRGGNDGYTF. DNA for the CDR3: TGTGCCACCAACCGTGGGGGGAACGATGGCTACACCTTC. The chain combines TRBV24-1 with TRBJ1-2, with a possible D match to TRBD1 (5 bases). Germline V gene sequence: CDR1 KGHDR, CDR2 SFDVKD. V was shortened by 8 bases and J by 6 bases, with 15 bases between the two germline ends. There are 13 residues in the CDR3.

The rearrangement links TRBV25-1 to TRBJ1-3; 7 bases align to TRBD1. Trimming took 7 bases from V and 4 from J; bases not matched to a gene: 10. This CDR3 spans 15 amino acids. The germline V gene encodes CDR1 MGHDK and CDR2 SYGVNS. CDR3 in DNA: TGTGCCAGCAATCCGACGACAGGGAGCGGAAACACCATATATTTT. Amino acid sequence: CASNPTTGSGNTIYF.

The V and J genes are TRBV5-4 and TRBJ1-2, with 7 bases identical to TRBD1. V was pared by 6 bases and J by 5 bases, with 13 bases of the junction left unmatched. Germline V gene sequence: CDR1 SGHNT, CDR2 YYREEE (reference sequence). The CDR3 spans 15 residues. Here the CDR3 reads CASTKPGQSLYGYTF. Written as DNA, the CDR3 is TGTGCCAGCACCAAACCGGGACAGAGTCTGTATGGCTACACCTTC. Combining the CDR3 with reference TRBV5-4 and TRBJ1-2 gives the whole variable domain ETGVTQSPTHLIKTRGQQVTLRCSSQSGHNTVSWYQQALGQGPQFIFQYYREEENGRGNFPPRFSGLQFPNYSSELNVNALELDDSALYLCASTKPGQSLYGYTFGSGTRLTVV.

This clone showed up just a few times. The rearrangement joins TRBV27 to TRBJ2-7; D ambiguous. Trimming stripped 8 bases from V and 6 bases from J, with 23 bases between. CDR3 length equals 15 residues. Germline-derived CDR1 and CDR2 are MNHEY and SMNVEV (reference sequence). In DNA form, the CDR3 reads TGTGCCAGCTCCCTCAAAAGCCTGGCGGTTTGCGAGCAGTACGTC. It yields the protein CASSLKSLAVCEQYV.

The chain joins TRBV27 to TRBJ2-3; no firm D call. Germline lookup yields CDR1 MNHEY and CDR2 SMNVEV (reference sequence). The CDR3 sequence is 13 residues long. The V gene lost 3 bases and the J gene lost 6 bases, with 10 bases spanning the gap. DNA of the CDR3: TGTGCCAGCAGTTTGAGTAGCTTGGATACGCAGTATTTT. Protein sequence: CASSLSSLDTQYF.

The V and J genes are TRBV4-1 and TRBJ2-7; perhaps TRBD2 as D (7 bases). The CDR3 has 15 amino acids. From germline, CDR1 is MGHRA and CDR2 YSYEKL. Trimming shortened V by 3 bases and J by 3 bases, and 15 bases separated the two germline ends. The CDR3 is CASSQAPGGIYEQYV. DNA for the CDR3: TGCGCCAGCAGCCAGGCACCGGGGGGCATCTACGAGCAGTACGTC.